One sample yielded the 31 T cell receptor beta chains listed below, sequenced in a study of regulatory T cells in long-lasting Graves disease. Described time point: newly diagnosed GD, antithyroid drugs for less than 3 months. Generation of the TCR library employed RNA extracted from PBMCs. iRepertoire HTBI primers and Arm-PCR of CDR3 regions built TCR beta libraries. TCRdb redid the calling of the multiplex PCR reads with MiXCR, one entry per CDR3 protein. Counted here are over 500,000 distinct CDR3 sequences, around 16% occurring once; the ten biggest clones make up more than 10%. These same data were also listed under a study on T cells in Graves' hyperthyroidism and ophthalmopathy.

Sequenced here: peripheral blood mononuclear cells (PBMCs), sampled at new diagnosis, from a patient treated with antithyroid drugs. Source of these receptors: a young man with Graves disease.

This clonotype was seen at least ten times. For the CDR3, the DNA is TGTGCCAGCAGTCCGGGGGGTCCCAACTACTATGGCTACACCTTC. This translates into CASSPGGPNYYGYTF. This chain uses TRBV28 with TRBJ1-2, with D perhaps matching TRBD1 (5 bases). In germline, CDR1 is MDHEN, CDR2 SYDVKM. This CDR3 has 15 amino acids. Trimming shortened V by 5 bases and J by 3 bases, and 16 bases separated the two germline ends.

This clonotype was recorded at least ten times. In DNA, the CDR3 is TGCAGCGTTGAATTGGCCTCATCGACGAGGGCCCAGTACTTC. Translated, it gives CSVELASSTRAQYF. The rearrangement joins TRBV29-1 to TRBJ2-5, with D possibly TRBD2 on 5 matching bases. CDR1 is SQVTM and CDR2 is ANQGSEA in the germline V gene. The V and J ends lost 2 bases and 9 bases respectively, with 19 bases between them. The CDR3 has 14 amino acids.

The V call is TRBV3-1, the J call TRBJ2-2; 10 bases are shared with TRBD2. Germline CDR1 reads LGHDT; CDR2 reads YNNKEL (reference sequence). V lost 0 bases to trimming and J lost 11 bases; unmatched junction nucleotides: 12. The CDR3 extends over 17 amino acids. Here the CDR3 DNA reads TGTGCCAGCAGCCAAGATCGCGGACTAGCGGCTACGGGTGAGCTGTTTTTT. This codes for CASSQDRGLAATGELFF.

This clonotype was found many times. This sequence joins TRBV12-3 or TRBV12-4 and TRBJ1-2; 8 nucleotides align to TRBD1. The CDR3 has 12 amino acids. V shed 4 bases and J 7 bases; nucleotides not matched to a gene: 2. In DNA form, the CDR3 reads TGTGCCAGCAGTTCGACAGGGGTTGGCTACACCTTC. Translation: CASSSTGVGYTF.

This chain connects TRBV2 to TRBJ2-1, with 7 bases matching TRBD2. Germline V gene sequence: CDR1 SNHLY, CDR2 FYNNEI. The V gene end was trimmed by 5 bases and the J gene end by 13 bases; junction bases not matched to a gene: 20. CDR3 length: 16 residues. The CDR3 spells CASSSERASGTEPQFF. CDR3 nucleotide sequence: TGTGCCAGCAGTTCAGAGCGGGCTAGCGGCACAGAGCCCCAGTTCTTC. Filled out from reference TRBV2 and TRBJ2-1, the complete variable domain reads EPEVTQTPSHQVTQMGQEVILRCVPISNHLYFYWYRQILGQKVEFLVSFYNNEISEKSEIFDDQFSVERPDGSNFTLKIRSTKLEDSAMYFCASSSERASGTEPQFFGPGTRLTVL.

Remarks on this clonotype: Being one base from a much bigger clone, this may be a read error. V and J are TRBV19 and TRBJ2-2; either TRBD1 or TRBD2 may fit D (5 bases each). This CDR3 has 15 amino acids. CDR1 is LNHDA, CDR2 SQIVND, per germline (reference sequence). CDR3 in DNA: TGTGCCAGTAGTATCCAGGGTTTAAACACCGGGGAGCCGTTTTTT. Its translation: CASSIQGLNTGEPFF.

This clonotype has a count of ten or more. The chain uses TRBV11-2 and TRBJ2-1; TRBD1 agrees at 8 bases. This CDR3 region has 16 residues. Germline lookup yields CDR1 SGHAT and CDR2 FQNNGV. The V and J ends lost 6 bases and 6 bases, in that order; junction bases with no gene match: 13. The CDR3 region has the DNA TGTGCCAGCAGAGAACCCGGACAGGGACTGAGCAATGAGCAGTTCTTC. Translation: CASREPGQGLSNEQFF.

At least ten counts were recorded for this clonotype. This chain joins TRBV5-1 and TRBJ2-7, with a tentative D call TRBD2 (5 bases). This CDR3 comprises 11 residues. V lost 8 bases to trimming and J lost 7 bases, with 13 bases between them. The germline V gene has CDR1 SGHRS and CDR2 YFSETQ. The CDR3 sequence is CASRGSGEQYF. The CDR3 nucleotides read TGCGCCAGTAGAGGGTCGGGGGAGCAGTACTTC.

This clonotype was recorded many times. The chain couples TRBV20-1 to TRBJ2-5; 11 positions match TRBD1. J gave up 5 bases and V 6 bases, and 8 bases lay outside the gene matches. Germline V CDR1 and CDR2: DFQATT, SNEGSKA (reference sequence). There are 14 residues in the CDR3. CDR3 amino acids: CSAHGQGAGETQYF. CDR3 bases: TGCAGTGCGCACGGACAGGGGGCCGGTGAGACCCAGTACTTC.

A few counts support this clonotype. The chain couples TRBV5-6 to TRBJ2-7, with D possibly TRBD2 on 6 matching bases. The CDR3 spans 13 residues. V gave up 4 bases and J gave up 5 bases, with 13 bases separating them. CDR1 and CDR2 from the germline V gene are SGHDT and YYEEEE. In DNA form, the CDR3 reads TGTGCCAGCAGCCCACGCGGGGTGGACGAGCAGTACTTC. Translating it yields CASSPRGVDEQYF.

This chain uses TRBV4-1 with TRBJ1-2; D is undetermined. The CDR3 has 15 residues. Trimming stripped 4 bases from V and 3 bases from J, with 15 bases between. The V gene's germline CDR1 is MGHRA and CDR2 YSYEKL. The CDR3 region has the DNA TGCGCCAGCAGCCCGCAGGCGCGGGGTGACTATGGCTACACCTTC. Residues: CASSPQARGDYGYTF.

The sample holds one count of this clonotype. This sequence joins TRBV28 and TRBJ2-7; 8 bases align to TRBD2. CDR1 is MDHEN, CDR2 SYDVKM, per germline. The CDR3 has 15 residues. The ends lost 5 bases at V and 4 bases at J; junction bases unmatched: 10. This CDR3 reads CASSPRSGGPYEQYF. CDR3 bases: TGTGCCAGCAGTCCCCGGTCGGGAGGGCCTTACGAGCAGTACTTC.

CDR3 in amino acids: CASSSLLGGRGRGEKLFF. The CDR3 DNA is TGTGCCAGCAGCTCCCTTTTGGGGGGTCGCGGTCGTGGTGAAAAACTGTTTTTT. J is TRBJ1-4 and V is TRBV6-1; the D gene is possibly TRBD1 (5 bases). CDR3 size: 18 residues. V was clipped by 6 bases and J by 7 bases, with 27 bases between them. Germline V gene sequence: CDR1 MNHNS, CDR2 SASEGT.

This clonotype was seen more than once but under ten times. V usage is TRBV6-1 and J usage is TRBJ1-2, with D tentatively TRBD1 (5 bases). The CDR3 spans 14 residues. Trimming stripped 5 bases from V and 3 bases from J, with 13 bases between. Germline CDR1 reads MNHNS; CDR2 reads SASEGT. The CDR3 loop reads CASSQSDSDYGYTF. As DNA, the CDR3 is TGTGCCAGCAGTCAATCCGACAGTGACTATGGCTACACCTTC.

This clonotype was observed many times. This chain uses TRBV27 with TRBJ2-7; D may correspond to TRBD1 or TRBD2 (5 bases each). V dropped 3 bases and J dropped 6 bases, with 15 bases sitting between them. The CDR3 totals 14 residues. Germline V gene data show CDR1 as MNHEY and CDR2 as SMNVEV (reference sequence). In DNA form, the CDR3 reads TGTGCCAGCAGTTTCGTAGGGGACGAGCTCGAGCAGTACTTC. Its protein product is CASSFVGDELEQYF.

V usage is TRBV20-1 and J usage is TRBJ2-3; maybe TRBD1 (5 bases). This CDR3 has 13 amino acids. V gave up 4 bases and J gave up 4 bases, with 12 bases separating them. From germline, CDR1 is DFQATT and CDR2 SNEGSKA (reference sequence). This chain's CDR3 is CSATRVFADTQYF. CDR3 coding DNA: TGCAGTGCTACCAGGGTATTCGCAGATACGCAGTATTTT.

This clonotype was detected ten times or more. CDR3 residues: CASSFRSGRAGYEQFF. The CDR3 DNA reads as TGTGCCAGCAGTTTCCGTAGCGGGAGGGCCGGGTATGAGCAGTTCTTC. V gene TRBV28 combines with J gene TRBJ2-1; 11 nucleotides align to TRBD2. The junction had 9 bases not matched to a gene; V was cut back by 3 bases and J by 8 bases. Germline values: CDR1 MDHEN, CDR2 SYDVKM. The CDR3 loop spans 16 amino acids.

The CDR3 DNA follows: TGTGCCAGCAGCTTAAAGGACAGAGAAAAACTGTTTTTT. It translates to CASSLKDREKLFF. V usage is TRBV7-9 and J usage is TRBJ1-4, with D maybe TRBD1 (6 bases). CDR3 length: 13 amino acids. Deletions cut 2 bases from V and 8 bases from J, with 9 bases between. Germline assignment: CDR1 SEHNR and CDR2 FQNEAQ (reference sequence).

Regarding this clonotype: A read error is likely here: a far larger clone is one base away. This chain uses TRBV5-8 with TRBJ2-3; D is uncertain. This CDR3 region has 14 residues. Deletions cut 9 bases from V and 2 bases from J, with 16 bases between. CDR1 is SGHTS, CDR2 YDEGEE, per germline. The CDR3 region is CANTLDGYTDTQYF. The CDR3 nucleotides are TGTGCCAACACCTTGGACGGATACACAGATACGCAGTATTTT.

This clonotype has just a few counts. This chain joins TRBV5-5 and TRBJ2-2; no reliable D call. CDR1 is SGHKS, CDR2 YYEKEE, per germline (reference sequence). This CDR3 has 14 amino acids. The germline V and J ends were trimmed by 5 bases and 3 bases, with 11 bases remaining between them. CDR3 residues: CASRNDGYTGELFF. Here the CDR3 DNA reads TGTGCCAGCAGAAACGACGGGTACACCGGGGAGCTGTTTTTT.

The chain links TRBV27 to TRBJ2-3; 8 bases fit TRBD2. This CDR3 is built from 14 residues. Germline V gives CDR1 MNHEY, CDR2 SMNVEV (reference sequence). V was pared by 3 bases and J by 5 bases, with 4 bases of the junction left unmatched. CDR3 coding DNA: TGTGCCAGCAGTTTCGCCGGGAGGGGAGATACGCAGTATTTT. Translation gives CASSFAGRGDTQYF.

This clonotype was seen many times. The chain uses TRBV6-5 and TRBJ1-2, with D hard to call. The length of the CDR3 is 17 residues. Trimming pared 2 bases from V and 3 bases from J, leaving 19 bases between. Germline values: CDR1 MNHEY, CDR2 SVGAGI. DNA of the CDR3: TGTGCCAGCAGTTACCCCCGGGAGGAACCCATTCACTATGGCTACACCTTC. This translates into CASSYPREEPIHYGYTF.

The chain uses TRBV13 and TRBJ2-1; 10 nucleotides match TRBD2. The CDR3 is 17 residues long. Germline V lookup: CDR1 PRHDT, CDR2 FYEKMQ (reference sequence). Trimming at V came to 5 bases and at J to 4 bases, leaving 11 bases not matched to a gene. CDR3 loop: CASSGPPAGGRYNEQFF. The CDR3 coding sequence is TGTGCCAGCAGCGGACCTCCAGCGGGAGGGCGTTACAATGAGCAGTTCTTC.

In its sample, this clonotype was seen many times. The V and J genes are TRBV9 and TRBJ2-7, with 11 bases matching TRBD2. V lost 0 bases, J lost 5 bases, and 16 bases stayed unmatched. This CDR3 is built from 19 residues. CDR1 is SGDLS, CDR2 YYNGEE, per germline. The CDR3 loop reads CASSVVGLAGRGVVNEQYF. In nucleotides, the CDR3 is TGTGCCAGCAGCGTAGTTGGACTAGCGGGCCGGGGGGTTGTCAACGAGCAGTACTTC.

The table lists this clonotype with a count of one. J is TRBJ1-5 and V is TRBV7-2; no clear D gene. In germline, CDR1 is SGHTA, CDR2 FQGNSA. This CDR3 has 13 residues. Deletions cut 1 base from V and 5 bases from J, with 6 bases between. In nucleotides, the CDR3 is TGTGCCAGCAGCTTAGGTCAGTATCAGCCCCAGCATTTT. Protein: CASSLGQYQPQHF.

There are a few counts of this clonotype. Written as DNA, the CDR3 is TGTGCCAGCAGGGCGGACAGAGCCGATGGCTACACCTTC. Amino acids: CASRADRADGYTF. The V and J genes are TRBV3-1 and TRBJ1-2, with D maybe TRBD1 (6 bases). Germline loops: CDR1 LGHDT, CDR2 YNNKEL (reference sequence). V lost 6 bases, J lost 6 bases, and 14 bases lay in between. CDR3 length: 13 amino acids. Full variable domain (rest looked up from reference TRBV3-1 and TRBJ1-2): DTAVSQTPKYLVTQMGNDKSIKCEQNLGHDTMYWYKQDSKKFLKIMFSYNNKELIINETVPNRFSPKSPDKAHLNLHINSLELGDSAVYFCASRADRADGYTFGSGTRLTVV.

As regards this clonotype: A clone one base away is much larger, so this may be a read error. The chain is built from TRBV2 and TRBJ2-1; D possibly corresponds to TRBD1 (6 bases). The V gene's germline CDR1 is SNHLY and CDR2 FYNNEI. Trimming took off 8 bases at V and 10 bases at J, with 18 bases between the two ends. The CDR3 loop spans 13 amino acids. DNA for the CDR3: TGTGCCAGCGGCCGCAAGGATCAGGGGGAGCAGTTCTTC. Translation: CASGRKDQGEQFF.

This clonotype was seen more than once but under ten times. V is TRBV18 and J is TRBJ2-5, with 9 bases matching TRBD2. CDR3 length: 17 residues. V gave up 4 bases and J gave up 5 bases; unmatched junction bases: 14. The germline gives CDR1 KGHSH, CDR2 LQKENI. The CDR3 here is CASSLRSSGLAKETQYF. DNA for the CDR3: TGTGCCAGCTCACTCCGATCCTCGGGACTAGCAAAGGAGACCCAGTACTTC.

The CDR3 spells CASRDTGTSNEKLFF. The CDR3 nucleotides are TGTGCCAGTAGGGATACAGGGACGTCTAATGAAAAACTGTTTTTT. The chain recombines TRBV19 with TRBJ1-4; a weak D match, TRBD1 (6 bases). This CDR3 has 15 residues. The germline V and J ends were trimmed by 6 bases and 3 bases, with 14 bases remaining between them. Germline CDR1 and CDR2: LNHDA and SQIVND (reference sequence). The variable domain in full, completed from reference TRBV19 and TRBJ1-4, reads DGGITQSPKYLFRKEGQNVTLSCEQNLNHDAMYWYRQDPGQGLRLIYYSQIVNDFQKGDIAEGYSVSREKKESFPLTVTSAQKNPTAFYLCASRDTGTSNEKLFFGSGTQLSVL.

The chain uses TRBV6-5 and TRBJ1-1; D ambiguous. The V gene's germline CDR1 is MNHEY and CDR2 SVGAGI. Trimming stripped 0 bases from V and 5 bases from J, with 1 base between. The CDR3 length is 11 residues. Here the CDR3 reads CASSYSTEAFF. DNA for the CDR3: TGTGCCAGCAGTTACTCGACTGAAGCTTTCTTT.

DNA for the CDR3: TGTGCCAGCAGCTTGCAGGGGGCGCAAGGGGCCAACGTCCTGACTTTC. Translating gives CASSLQGAQGANVLTF. The genes are TRBV7-3 and TRBJ2-6; TRBD1 matches 8 bases. This CDR3 contains 16 residues. Germline trimming cut 3 bases from V and 4 bases from J; bases unmatched to any gene: 5. In germline, CDR1 is SGHTA, CDR2 FQGTGA.